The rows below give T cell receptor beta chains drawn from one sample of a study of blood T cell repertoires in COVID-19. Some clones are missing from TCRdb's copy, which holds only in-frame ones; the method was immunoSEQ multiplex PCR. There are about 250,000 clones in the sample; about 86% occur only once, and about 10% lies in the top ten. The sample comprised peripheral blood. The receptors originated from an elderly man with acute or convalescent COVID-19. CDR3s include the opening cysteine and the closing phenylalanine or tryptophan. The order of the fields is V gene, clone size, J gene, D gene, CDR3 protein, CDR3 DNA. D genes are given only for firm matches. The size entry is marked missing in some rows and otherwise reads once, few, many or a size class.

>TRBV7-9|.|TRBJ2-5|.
CASSNSKKTGYQETQYF
TGTGCCAGCAGCAACTCAAAAAAGACGGGGTACCAAGAGACCCAGTACTTC
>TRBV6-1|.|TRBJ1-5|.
CASSELGGARQPQHF
TGTGCCAGCAGTGAACTCGGGGGGGCTCGACAGCCCCAGCATTTT
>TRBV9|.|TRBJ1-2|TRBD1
CASSARDRGTLGYGYTF
TGTGCCAGCAGCGCCCGGGACAGGGGCACCCTAGGCTATGGCTACACCTTC
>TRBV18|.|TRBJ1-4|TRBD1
CASSPPLTGGLEKLFF
TGTGCCAGCTCACCACCATTGACAGGGGGCCTTGAAAAACTGTTTTTT
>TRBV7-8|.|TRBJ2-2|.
CASSPRSGELFF
TGTGCCAGCAGCCCCCGGAGCGGGGAGCTGTTTTTT
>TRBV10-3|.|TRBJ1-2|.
CAISAADIPGYTF
TGTGCCATCAGTGCCGCGGACATCCCTGGCTACACCTTC
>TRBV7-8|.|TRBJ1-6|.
CASSLARETIYSPLHF
TGTGCCAGCAGCTTAGCGCGGGAGACAATATATTCACCCCTCCACTTT
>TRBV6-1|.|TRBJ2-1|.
CASSGSQTYRAREQFF
TGTGCCAGCAGTGGGTCCCAAACCTACAGGGCTAGGGAGCAGTTCTTC
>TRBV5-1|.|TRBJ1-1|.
CASSLGAGVNTEAFF
TGCGCCAGCAGCTTGGGGGCAGGGGTGAACACTGAAGCTTTCTTT
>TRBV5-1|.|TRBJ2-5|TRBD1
CASSKDRVRTQYF
TGCGCCAGCAGCAAGGACAGGGTCAGAACCCAGTACTTC
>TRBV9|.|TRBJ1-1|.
CASSVGHPVNTEAFF
TGTGCCAGCAGCGTAGGACACCCCGTGAACACTGAAGCTTTCTTT
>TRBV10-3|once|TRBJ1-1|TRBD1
CAISERGQGGNTEAFF
TGTGCCATCAGTGAACGGGGACAGGGAGGAAACACTGAAGCTTTCTTT
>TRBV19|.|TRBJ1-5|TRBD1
CASSIWGRGRDSNQPQHF
TGTGCCAGTAGTATATGGGGCAGGGGGCGTGATAGCAATCAGCCCCAGCATTTT
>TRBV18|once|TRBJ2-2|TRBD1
CASSRTGDTGELFF
TGTGCCAGCTCCCGGACAGGGGACACCGGGGAGCTGTTTTTT
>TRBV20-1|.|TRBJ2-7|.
CSATQYYEQYF
TGCAGTGCTACCCAGTACTACGAGCAGTACTTC
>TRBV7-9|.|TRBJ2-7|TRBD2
CASSPRLAAAYEQYF
TGTGCCAGCAGCCCGAGACTAGCGGCCGCCTACGAGCAGTACTTC
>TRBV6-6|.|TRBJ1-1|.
CASSSSRQNTEAFF
TGTGCCAGCAGTTCCTCGAGGCAGAACACTGAAGCTTTCTTT
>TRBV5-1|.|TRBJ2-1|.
CASSLAPGTQYNEQFF
TGCGCCAGCAGCTTGGCCCCCGGGACACAATACAATGAGCAGTTCTTC
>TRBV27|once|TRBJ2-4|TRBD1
CASSSTSQGARNIQYF
TGTGCCAGCAGTTCTACCTCACAGGGGGCTAGAAACATTCAGTACTTC
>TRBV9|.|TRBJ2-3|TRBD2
CASSGGGAGVTDTQYF
TGTGCCAGCAGCGGCGGCGGAGCGGGAGTTACAGATACGCAGTATTTT
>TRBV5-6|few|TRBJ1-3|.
CASSPDGGHLNTIYF
TGTGCCAGCAGCCCGGACGGGGGTCATTTAAACACCATATATTTT
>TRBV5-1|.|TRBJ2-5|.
CASSLHQETQYF
TGCGCCAGCAGCTTACATCAAGAGACCCAGTACTTC